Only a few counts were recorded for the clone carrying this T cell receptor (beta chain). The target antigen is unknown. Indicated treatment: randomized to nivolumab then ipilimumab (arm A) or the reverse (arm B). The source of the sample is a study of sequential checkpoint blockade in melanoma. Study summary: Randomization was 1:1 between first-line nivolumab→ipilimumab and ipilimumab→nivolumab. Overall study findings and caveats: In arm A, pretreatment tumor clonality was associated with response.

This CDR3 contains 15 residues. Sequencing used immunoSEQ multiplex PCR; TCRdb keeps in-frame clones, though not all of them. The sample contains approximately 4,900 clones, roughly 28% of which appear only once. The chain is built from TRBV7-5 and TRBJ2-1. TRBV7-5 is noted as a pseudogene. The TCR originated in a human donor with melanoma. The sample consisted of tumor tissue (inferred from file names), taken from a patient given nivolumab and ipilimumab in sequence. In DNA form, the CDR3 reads TGTGCCAGCAGGCTCTTCCGGGACGGTGACAATGAGCAGTTCTTC. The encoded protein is CASRLFRDGDNEQFF.